This entry features one T cell receptor (beta chain) sequence. MiXCR, applied by TCRdb to the PCR reads, yields one record per CDR3 protein. The data show about 21,000 distinct CDR3 sequences, with 35% to 45% seen just once and 12% held by the top ten. The data were taken from a study of tumor-infiltrating lymphocytes in oesophageal squamous cell carcinoma. The sequence came from a male donor with esophageal squamous cell carcinoma. Sample: esophageal tumor tissue.

This chain's CDR3 is CASSLYSGGGEQYF. The CDR3 DNA sequence: TGTGCCAGCAGCTTATATAGCGGGGGGGGCGAGCAGTACTTC. The V call is TRBV7-2, the J call TRBJ2-6; 11 bases agree with TRBD2. The assigned J gene may be wrong: the sequence end matches TRBJ2-7 better. CDR3 length: 14 amino acids. Germline V gene data show CDR1 as SGHTA and CDR2 as FQGNSA.